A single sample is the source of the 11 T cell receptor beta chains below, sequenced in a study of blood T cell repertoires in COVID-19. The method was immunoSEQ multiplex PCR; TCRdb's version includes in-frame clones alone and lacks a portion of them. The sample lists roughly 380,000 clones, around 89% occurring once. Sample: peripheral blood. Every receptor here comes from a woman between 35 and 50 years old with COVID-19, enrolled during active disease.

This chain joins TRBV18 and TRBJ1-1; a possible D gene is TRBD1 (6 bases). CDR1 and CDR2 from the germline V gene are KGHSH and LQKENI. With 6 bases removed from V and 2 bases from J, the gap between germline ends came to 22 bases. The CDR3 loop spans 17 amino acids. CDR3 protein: CASSPIYWGRDNTEAFF. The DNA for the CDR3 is TGTGCCAGCTCCCCTATCTACTGGGGGCGTGATAACACTGAAGCTTTCTTT.

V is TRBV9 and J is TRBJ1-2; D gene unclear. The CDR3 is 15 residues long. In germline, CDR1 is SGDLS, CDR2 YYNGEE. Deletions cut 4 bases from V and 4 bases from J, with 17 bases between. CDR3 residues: CASSPEGGGSYGYTF. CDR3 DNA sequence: TGTGCCAGCAGCCCCGAGGGCGGCGGGTCCTATGGCTACACCTTC.

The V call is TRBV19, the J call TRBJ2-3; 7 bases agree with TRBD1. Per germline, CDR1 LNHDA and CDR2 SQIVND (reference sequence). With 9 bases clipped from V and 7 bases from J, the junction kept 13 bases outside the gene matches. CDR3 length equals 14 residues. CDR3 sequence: CASGKGAEGYTQYF. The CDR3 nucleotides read TGTGCCAGCGGGAAGGGGGCAGAAGGTTATACGCAGTATTTT.

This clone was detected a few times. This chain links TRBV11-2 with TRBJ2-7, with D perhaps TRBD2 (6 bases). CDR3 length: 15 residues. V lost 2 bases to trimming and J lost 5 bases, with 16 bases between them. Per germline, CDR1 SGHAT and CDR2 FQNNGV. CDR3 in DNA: TGTGCCAGCAGCTTACCCCTGGGGGGAGTCGACGAGCAGTACTTC. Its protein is CASSLPLGGVDEQYF.

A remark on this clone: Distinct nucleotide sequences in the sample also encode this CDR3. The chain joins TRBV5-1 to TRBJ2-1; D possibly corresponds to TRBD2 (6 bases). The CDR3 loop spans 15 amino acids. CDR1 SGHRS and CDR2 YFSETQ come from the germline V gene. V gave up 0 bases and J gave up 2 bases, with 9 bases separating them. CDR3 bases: TGCGCCAGCAGCTTGGAAGCGGGCACCTACAATGAGCAGTTCTTC. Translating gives CASSLEAGTYNEQFF.

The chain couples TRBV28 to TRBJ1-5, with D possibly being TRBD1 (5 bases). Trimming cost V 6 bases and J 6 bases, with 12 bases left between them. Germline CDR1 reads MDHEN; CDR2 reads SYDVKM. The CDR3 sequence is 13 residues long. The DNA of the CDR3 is TGTGCCAGCAGACCAGTGGGGGGTCAGCCCCAGCATTTT. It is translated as CASRPVGGQPQHF.

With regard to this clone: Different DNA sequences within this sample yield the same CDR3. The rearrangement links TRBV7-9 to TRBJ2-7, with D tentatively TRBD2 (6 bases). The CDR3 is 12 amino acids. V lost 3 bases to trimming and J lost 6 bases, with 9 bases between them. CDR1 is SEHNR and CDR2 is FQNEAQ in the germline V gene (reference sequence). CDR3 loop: CASSLGGGEQYF. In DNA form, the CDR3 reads TGTGCCAGCAGCTTGGGGGGAGGCGAGCAGTACTTC.

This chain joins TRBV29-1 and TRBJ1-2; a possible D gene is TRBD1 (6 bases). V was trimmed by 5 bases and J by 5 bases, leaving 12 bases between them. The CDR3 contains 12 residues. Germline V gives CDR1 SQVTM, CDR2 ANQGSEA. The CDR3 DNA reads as TGCAGCGTTCGTGAAAGGGGGTATGGCTACACCTTC. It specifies CSVRERGYGYTF. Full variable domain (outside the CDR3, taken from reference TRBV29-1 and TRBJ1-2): SAVISQKPSRDICQRGTSLTIQCQVDSQVTMMFWYRQQPGQSLTLIATANQGSEATYESGFVIDKFPISRPNLTFSTLTVSNMSPEDSSIYLCSVRERGYGYTFGSGTRLTVV.

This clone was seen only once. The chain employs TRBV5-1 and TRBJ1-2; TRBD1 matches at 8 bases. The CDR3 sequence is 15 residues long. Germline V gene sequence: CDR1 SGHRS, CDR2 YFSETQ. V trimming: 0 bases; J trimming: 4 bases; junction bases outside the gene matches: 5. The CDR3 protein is CASSLAAGGLYGYTF. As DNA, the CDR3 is TGCGCCAGCAGCTTGGCGGCAGGGGGCCTCTATGGCTACACCTTC.

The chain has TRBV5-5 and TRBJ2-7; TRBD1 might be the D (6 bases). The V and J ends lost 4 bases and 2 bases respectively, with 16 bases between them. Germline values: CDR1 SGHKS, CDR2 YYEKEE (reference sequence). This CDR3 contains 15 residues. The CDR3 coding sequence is TGTGCCAGCAGCCTGTTATTTGGACAGACCTACGAGCAGTACTTC. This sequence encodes CASSLLFGQTYEQYF.

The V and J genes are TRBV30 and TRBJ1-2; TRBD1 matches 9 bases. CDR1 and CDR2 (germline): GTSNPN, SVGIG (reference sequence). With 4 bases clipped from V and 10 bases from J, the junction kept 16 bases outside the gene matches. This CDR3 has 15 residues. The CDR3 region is CAWTHPPRTGVAYTF. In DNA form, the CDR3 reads TGTGCCTGGACTCACCCCCCCCGGACAGGGGTTGCCTACACCTTC. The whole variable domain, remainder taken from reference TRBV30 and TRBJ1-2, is SQTIHQWPATLVQPVGSPLSLECTVEGTSNPNLYWYRQAAGRGLQLLFYSVGIGQISSEVPQNLSASRPQDRQFILSSKKLLLSDSGFYLCAWTHPPRTGVAYTFGSGTRLTVV.